The present TCR beta chain was sequenced within a study of shared clonotypes between healthy human individuals. On this clone itself: Antigen specificity is unknown.

Points from the study as a whole: Only blood was sampled, and tissue TCR repertoires likely differ from blood ones. Clonotypes shared by all four sorted-subset donors had higher generation probabilities than non-shared clonotypes.

Using immunoSEQ multiplex PCR, the repertoire was profiled, and TCRdb retains in-frame clones only, with some absent. Of about 2.3 million clones in the sample, just over 90% are singletons; the top ten hold roughly 0.36%. Germline CDR1 SGHTA, CDR2 FQGTGA. Trimming left V 5 bases short and J 2 bases short, with 16 bases between. The CDR3 sequence is 15 residues long. Sequencing used naive CD4+ T cells from PBMCs. Subset here: CD45RA+ positively selected. V is TRBV7-3 and J is TRBJ2-7; possible D gene TRBD2, 6 bases. The source of this sequence is a man in his late teens or twenties in good health. Some clones in this sample may be carry-over from other donors' samples. The CDR3 sequence is CASSLGGTQTYEQYF. CDR3 DNA: TGTGCCAGCAGCCTGGGCGGGACTCAAACCTACGAGCAGTACTTC.